What follows describes a single T cell receptor (beta chain). Its cognate antigen is unknown. This sample stems from a study of cytomegalovirus exposure and HLA in healthy donors. Despite likely unrecorded immune exposures, the donors were nominally healthy at the time of sampling. The V gene end was trimmed by 3 bases and the J gene end by 8 bases; junction bases not matched to a gene: 9. Per germline, CDR1 SNHLY and CDR2 FYNNEI. The CDR3 covers 17 residues. Overall study findings and caveats: Previous analysis showed most TCR beta V segments were productive about 87% or about 30% of the time. Reports credit the classifier with highly specific, highly sensitive diagnosis of cytomegalovirus status.

PCR amplification relied on 60 Vbeta primers (plus 13 Jbeta primers). Produced via immunoSEQ multiplex PCR; TCRdb's table is partial and in-frame only. Of some 120,000 clones in the sample, over 75% were seen once. This TCR was recovered from a woman under 30 in good health and CMV-seronegative. The specimen was PBMCs. The chain employs TRBV2 and TRBJ2-1; 14 bases are shared with TRBD2. CDR3 sequence (DNA): TGTGCCAGCAGTGACCCCACCGGGACTAGCGGGAGTGATGAGCAGTTCTTC. Its protein is CASSDPTGTSGSDEQFF.